Listed below are T cell receptor beta chains from one sample, sequenced in a study of response to subunit inactivated influenza vaccine. TCRdb reprocessed the RT-PCR reads with MiXCR, giving one entry per CDR3 protein. Of more than 150,000 distinct CDR3 sequences listed, approximately 9.2% were seen once; the top ten hold approximately 10%. Sample: non-naive T cells sorted from PBMCs, taken on the day of vaccination. Receptor source: a man in his fifties or sixties who received an inactivated influenza vaccine. Each CDR3 is given with its conserved first and last residue. D genes are given only for firm matches. The size of a clone is reported for some rows only, either as once, few or many, or as a class for expanded clones.

v_gene	d_gene	abundance	j_gene	CDR3nt	CDR3aa
TRBV5-1	TRBD1	many	TRBJ1-6	TGCGCCAGCAGCTTGGGACCCCGGACAGGGTATAATTCACCCCTCCACTTT	CASSLGPRTGYNSPLHF
TRBV7-2	-	few	TRBJ1-4	TGTGCCAGCAGCTACCCGGGAGTGGGACGGCCGGGGAAACTGTTTTTT	CASSYPGVGRPGKLFF
TRBV6-2/TRBV6-3	-	many	TRBJ2-7	TGTGCCAGCAAGGGGGGCCGATTTTCCTACGAGCAGTACTTC	CASKGGRFSYEQYF
TRBV20-1	TRBD1	once	TRBJ2-7	TGCAGTGCTAGGGCCCCGGGACAGGGCTCCGAGCAGTACTTC	CSARAPGQGSEQYF
TRBV6-5	-	many	TRBJ2-1	TGTGCCAGCAGTTATGGGGGACCGCACAATGAGCAGTTCTTC	CASSYGGPHNEQFF
TRBV24-1	-	-	TRBJ2-5	TGTGCCACCAGTGAGCCGACAGGACAAGAGACCCAGTACTTC	CATSEPTGQETQYF
TRBV5-1	-	many	TRBJ2-5	TGCGCCAGCAGCGAACCCCTTAAACGGGACGGAGGGGGAGAGACCCAGTACTTC	CASSEPLKRDGGGETQYF
TRBV6-2/TRBV6-3	TRBD2	-	TRBJ2-7	TGTGCCAGCAGTGATCCCAGCGGGGGCTCCTACGAGCAGTACTTC	CASSDPSGGSYEQYF
TRBV20-1	-	many	TRBJ2-5	TGCAGTGCTAGTCCCAGGGTTTTGAAGACCCAGTACTTC	CSASPRVLKTQYF
TRBV4-1	-	many	TRBJ2-7	TGCGCCAGCAGCCGTATCCAGGGACCAAACGACGAGCAGTACTTC	CASSRIQGPNDEQYF
TRBV29-1	-	few	TRBJ1-2	TGCAGCGTTGAAGTTGGTGTCGATGGCTACACCTTC	CSVEVGVDGYTF
TRBV6-5	-	many	TRBJ2-2	TGTGCCAGCAGTTACTCGATAATGGGAGTTAACACCGGGGAGCTGTTTTTT	CASSYSIMGVNTGELFF
TRBV5-1	TRBD1	few	TRBJ1-6	TGCGCCAGCAGCTTGGGGGGACAGGGGAATTCACCCCTCCACTTT	CASSLGGQGNSPLHF
TRBV15	TRBD1	-	TRBJ1-1	TGTGCCACCAGCTGGAAGGGACAGGGGCTTGAAGCTTTCTTT	CATSWKGQGLEAFF
TRBV12-3/TRBV12-4	TRBD2	few	TRBJ2-3	TGTGCCAGCAGTCTGGGCGGGGGGACTAGCGGGGGCCTTACGCAGTATTTT	CASSLGGGTSGGLTQYF
TRBV5-1	-	many	TRBJ2-3	TGCGCCAGCAGCTCGGAAGCAGATACGCAGTATTTT	CASSSEADTQYF
TRBV20-1	-	-	TRBJ2-5	TGCTGTGCTAGACCGTTGGAGGGGCGGTCTGGGCGGACCCAGTACTTC	CCARPLEGRSGRTQYF
TRBV11-2	TRBD2	-	TRBJ2-7	TGTGCCAGCAGCTTGGGACTAGCGGCGATCCCGTCGGGCGAGCAGTACTTC	CASSLGLAAIPSGEQYF
TRBV5-5	-	few	TRBJ1-2	TGTGCCAGCAGCGCAAACAGGTTGAACTATGGCTACACCTTC	CASSANRLNYGYTF
TRBV24-1	TRBD2	-	TRBJ2-7	TGTGCCACCAGTGATGCGACTAGCGGGAGGTTGAGCGAGCAGTACTTC	CATSDATSGRLSEQYF
TRBV15	-	many	TRBJ1-4	TGTGCCACCAGCTTTGCAACTAATGAAAAACTGTTTTTT	CATSFATNEKLFF
TRBV6-2/TRBV6-3	-	few	TRBJ1-1	TGTGCCAGCAGGGATGGGCGCACTGAAGCTTTCTTT	CASRDGRTEAFF
TRBV29-1	-	many	TRBJ2-1	TGCAGCGTTGATATAGCCGCCAATGAGCAGTTCTTC	CSVDIAANEQFF
TRBV6-5	-	many	TRBJ1-6	TGTGCCAGCAGTTACTCGTACGGACAAGGGAATTCACCCCTCCACTTT	CASSYSYGQGNSPLHF
TRBV5-1	-	many	TRBJ2-3	TGCGCCAGCAGCTTCTCAGGGACAGATACGCAGTATTTT	CASSFSGTDTQYF
TRBV21-1	-	few	TRBJ2-5	TGTGCCAGCAGCGAGAAGTACTTC	CASSEKYF
TRBV5-6	-	many	TRBJ2-1	TGTGCCAGCAACACCGGCCGGAGGAGCTTTTGGAATGAGCAGTTCTTC	CASNTGRRSFWNEQFF
TRBV6-2/TRBV6-3	TRBD2	few	TRBJ2-2	TGTGCCAGCATCGGACTAGCGGGGTACACCGGGGAGCTGTTTTTT	CASIGLAGYTGELFF
TRBV7-9	-	few	TRBJ2-5	TGTGCCAGCAGCATATCGGGGGCCCAAGAGACCCAGTACTTC	CASSISGAQETQYF
TRBV28	-	-	TRBJ1-2	TGTGCCAGCAGTTCGAGAGAGGTATCTGGCTACACCTTC	CASSSREVSGYTF
TRBV3-1	TRBD1	many	TRBJ2-1	TGTGCCAGCAGCTTCGGACAGGGGAATGAGCAGTTCTTC	CASSFGQGNEQFF
TRBV4-3	-	-	TRBJ2-6	TGCGCCAGCAGCCGAGGACCCGGCAACGTCCTGACTTTC	CASSRGPGNVLTF
TRBV3-1	TRBD2	many	TRBJ2-7	TGTGCCAGCTCGAGACTAGCTAGCTACGAGCAGTACTTC	CASSRLASYEQYF
TRBV5-1	-	-	TRBJ2-1	TGCGCCAGCAGCCCGCTCCCCAATACAGGGTACAATGAGCAGTTCTTC	CASSPLPNTGYNEQFF
TRBV20-1	-	many	TRBJ2-1	TGCAGTGCACCAACCCCTGGCTCCTACAATGAGCAGTTCTTC	CSAPTPGSYNEQFF
TRBV12-3/TRBV12-4	TRBD1	many	TRBJ1-2	TGTGCCAGCAGTTTAACTGGGACAGGCTATGGCTACACCTTC	CASSLTGTGYGYTF
TRBV20-1	TRBD1	-	TRBJ2-5	TGCAGTGCCCCGGACAGGATCCAAGAGACCCAGTACTTC	CSAPDRIQETQYF
TRBV7-3	-	many	TRBJ1-1	TGTGCCAGCAGCTTAGATATGGTGTCGGAAGCTTTCTTT	CASSLDMVSEAFF